The 27 T cell receptor delta chains listed next were all sequenced from one sample in a study of γδ T cells in repeated Plasmodium falciparum infection. TCRdb re-called the multiplex PCR reads with CATT. The sample holds 50,000 or so delta-chain clones; about 1.6% are singletons and the top ten take around 8.6%. Flow sorting of PBMC yielded separate Vgamma9/Vdelta2+ and Vdelta2-negative gammadelta T cell populations for bulk repertoire analysis. Sequencing was performed on gamma-delta T cells from blood. The receptors derive from a pool of human donors (malaria-infected and uninfected, not separated).

This clone occurred many times. A much larger clone is a single base away; this may be a read error. The chain is built from TRDV1 and TRDJ1; 7 bases line up with TRDD2. J gave up 0 bases and V 0 bases, and 19 bases lay outside the gene matches. Per germline, CDR1 TSWWSYY and CDR2 QGS. The CDR3 runs to 21 residues. The CDR3 DNA follows: TGTGCTCTTGGGGAACTAGGGTTTCCTTCCTTCCTGTGGGGTTACACCGATAAACTCATCTTT. Protein product: CALGELGFPSFLWGYTDKLIF.

Comment on this clone: This sequence is one base from a far larger clone and is likely a read error. Other DNA sequences in the same sample also yield this CDR3. The chain carries TRDV1 and TRDJ1; the D is unclear. CDR1 is TSWWSYY, CDR2 QGS, per germline. CDR3 length: 16 amino acids. V lost 3 bases to trimming and J lost 4 bases, with 18 bases between them. CDR3 in amino acids: CALGDPLLTGLDKLIF. CDR3 sequence (DNA): TGTGCTCTTGGGGACCCTCTACTTACGGGGCTCGATAAACTCATCTTT.

A note on this clone: TCRdb records a much larger clone's protein for this DNA, with a difference at residue 22 that likely arises from a read error; the protein given is the translation of the DNA. V gene TRDV1 was called; the J gene was not; the table's D call, TRDD3, was not checked against the DNA. Germline V gene lookup returns CDR1 TSWWSYY and CDR2 QGS. This CDR3 comprises 24 residues. CDR3 residues: CALGERPTSLTGGYAAGYTDKPIF. The DNA for the CDR3 is TGTGCTCTTGGGGAACGACCTACCTCGCTAACTGGGGGATACGCTGCCGGGTACACCGATAAACCCATCTTT.

The rearrangement uses TRDV2 and TRDJ1; D tentatively fits TRDD2 or TRDD3 (9 bases each). TCRdb records no J gene; here it was assigned by comparing the DNA to germline. Trimming removed 1 base at V and 2 bases at J, with 31 bases between. The CDR3 sequence is 21 residues long. Germline V gene lookup returns CDR1 GEAIGNYY and CDR2 EKD. CDR3 residues: CACDTIPSYRGIPLTTDKLIF. In DNA form, the CDR3 reads TGTGCCTGTGACACAATCCCTTCCTACCGGGGGATACCCCTTACGACCGATAAACTCATCTTT.

Turning to this clone: A single base is all that separates this from a far larger clone, so a read error is likely. The sample carries other DNA sequences with the same CDR3. The chain's CDR3 is CALVGVGIWRSLGPDKLIF. Here the CDR3 DNA reads TGTGCTCTTGTCGGTGTGGGGATCTGGCGGTCCCTGGGCCCCGATAAACTCATCTTT. V and J are TRDV1 and TRDJ1, with D possibly TRDD3 on 6 matching bases. No J gene was available from TCRdb, and it was assigned here by a germline match of the DNA. Germline V gene sequence: CDR1 TSWWSYY, CDR2 QGS. The CDR3 is 19 amino acids. The V end lost 7 bases, the J end lost 3 bases, and 30 bases lay between the germline ends.

This clone was observed a few times. This DNA's translation differs at residue 6 from TCRdb's protein, which comes from a much larger clone; a read error is likely, and the protein shown is translated from the DNA. The chain combines TRDV2 with TRDJ1; no clear D gene. TCRdb supplies no J gene; here it was assigned by aligning the nucleotide sequence to germline. The CDR3 length is 16 residues. V was trimmed by 3 bases and J by 0 bases, leaving 16 bases between them. The germline gives CDR1 GEAIGNYY, CDR2 EKD. The CDR3 is CACDAPYTLYTDKLIF. The CDR3 coding sequence is TGTGCCTGTGACGCTCCATATACCTTGTACACCGATAAACTCATCTTT.

With respect to this clone: Translating this DNA gives a protein that differs at residue 3 from the TCRdb one, which belongs to a much larger clone; a read error is likely, and the protein shown is this translation. CDR3 nucleotide sequence: TGTGCTCCTGGGGAAGTGGGCCTACACCTGGGGGATGAAGTGAGGAGGCCACTGTACACCGATAAACTCATCTTT. Protein sequence: CAPGEVGLHLGDEVRRPLYTDKLIF. The chain combines TRDV1 with TRDJ1, with 9 nucleotides matching TRDD3. TCRdb is silent on the J gene; assignment here came from matching the DNA to germline. The V gene's germline CDR1 is TSWWSYY and CDR2 QGS. This CDR3 is built from 25 residues.

In regard to this clone: With a far larger clone one base away, a read error is the likely cause. The identical CDR3 is also encoded by other nucleotide sequences in the sample. The V gene is TRDV1, the J gene TRDJ1, with 10 bases lining up with TRDD3. Here the J gene was assigned by germline matching of the DNA, as TCRdb has none. Germline trimming cut 6 bases from V and 0 bases from J; bases unmatched to any gene: 16. Germline lookup yields CDR1 TSWWSYY and CDR2 QGS. This CDR3 region has 19 residues. The CDR3 region is CALGLSTGGFVGHTDKLIF. The CDR3, as DNA: TGTGCTCTTGGCCTCAGTACTGGGGGATTTGTCGGCCACACCGATAAACTCATCTTT.

In this sample, this clone turned up a few times. Given a far larger clone just one base away, this is likely a sequencing read error. Other DNA sequences of this sample code for an identical CDR3. V gene TRDV1 combines with J gene TRDJ1, with TRDD3 matching 10 bases. TCRdb lists no J gene, so it was determined here by aligning the DNA to germline. Germline V gene sequence: CDR1 TSWWSYY, CDR2 QGS. V shed 3 bases, J shed 0 bases, and the junction held 16 bases outside the gene matches. The CDR3 spans 20 residues. Here the CDR3 reads CALGDQFPAWGIHYTDKLIF. CDR3 bases: TGTGCTCTTGGGGACCAGTTCCCTGCGTGGGGGATACATTACACCGATAAACTCATCTTT.

The sample holds many counts of this clone. The genes are TRDV2 and TRDJ1; 7 bases align to TRDD3. Here the J gene came from matching the DNA to germline, since TCRdb omits it. The CDR3 is 16 residues long. In germline, CDR1 is GEAIGNYY, CDR2 EKD. J gave up 0 bases and V 0 bases, and 6 bases lay outside the gene matches. The CDR3 bases are TGTGCCTGTGACACCGTAGCGGGATACCACACCGATAAACTCATCTTT. Its translation is CACDTVAGYHTDKLIF.

This clone was counted a few times. The rearrangement joins TRDV1 to TRDJ1; 10 positions match TRDD3. The junction had 22 bases not matched to a gene; V was cut back by 0 bases and J by 0 bases. CDR3 length: 23 amino acids. Germline V lookup: CDR1 TSWWSYY, CDR2 QGS. Here the CDR3 reads CALGELGLPGYRGIRGYTDKLIF. In DNA form, the CDR3 reads TGTGCTCTTGGGGAACTTGGGCTTCCTGGGTACCGGGGGATACGCGGGTACACCGATAAACTCATCTTT.

A remark on this clone: The protein held in TCRdb is that of a much larger clone and does not match this DNA's translation at residue 17, likely because of a read error; the protein shown is translated from the DNA. The chain couples TRDV1 to TRDJ1; 8 nucleotides align to TRDD3. TCRdb leaves out the J gene; it was filled in here by matching the DNA to germline. Germline lookup yields CDR1 TSWWSYY and CDR2 QGS. The CDR3 covers 20 residues. The CDR3 loop reads CALGELLWGTSLKYTDRLIF. The CDR3 coding sequence is TGTGCTCTTGGGGAGTTACTCTGGGGGACGAGTTTAAAGTACACCGATAGACTCATCTTT.

On this clone itself: A far larger clone is off by one base, so a read error is likely. This CDR3 is also generated by other DNA sequences in the sample. V gene TRDV1 combines with J gene TRDJ1; 10 bases fit TRDD3. TCRdb supplies no J gene; here it was assigned by aligning the nucleotide sequence to germline. CDR3 length: 16 residues. Germline V gene data show CDR1 as TSWWSYY and CDR2 as QGS. This chain's CDR3 is CALGPRTLGDTDKLIF. CDR3 nucleotide sequence: TGCGCTCTTGGCCCGAGGACGTTGGGGGATACAGATAAACTCATCTTT.

This clone has a count of ten or more. The CDR3 loop is CACDTVWGSDKLIF. CDR3 in DNA: TGTGCCTGTGACACCGTCTGGGGATCCGATAAACTCATCTTT. The chain links TRDV2 to TRDJ1, with D maybe TRDD3 (6 bases). The CDR3 loop spans 14 amino acids. The germline gives CDR1 GEAIGNYY, CDR2 EKD. V lost 0 bases to trimming and J lost 3 bases, with 10 bases between them.

The sample holds a few counts of this clone. A read error is likely here: a far larger clone is one base away. The chain has TRDV1 and TRDJ1; no clear D. This CDR3 has 18 residues. Germline V gene lookup returns CDR1 TSWWSYY and CDR2 QGS. V lost 4 bases and J lost 0, with 21 bases in between. The CDR3 sequence is CALGGPEGWKRYTDKLIF. The DNA for the CDR3 is TGTGCTCTTGGGGGGCCAGAAGGGTGGAAACGGTACACCGATAAACTCATCTTT.

Comments on this clone: This likely stems from a read error, as it lies one base from a far larger clone. Other DNA sequences of this sample code for an identical CDR3. The V gene is given as TRDV1, and no J gene call is available; the table's TRDD3 call for D was not verified on the DNA. CDR3 length: 19 residues. Germline V lookup: CDR1 TSWWSYY, CDR2 QGS. The CDR3 loop reads CALGELHLPTKGSTDKLIF. Written as DNA, the CDR3 is TGTGCTCTTGGGGAACTTCATCTTCCTACGAAGGGTTCCACCGATAAGCTCATCTTT.

By sample fraction, this clone is medium-sized. The rearrangement uses TRDV1 and TRDJ1; TRDD2 might be the D (6 bases). The CDR3 has 15 amino acids. V shed 6 bases and J shed 0 bases, with 14 bases lying between them. Germline V lookup: CDR1 TSWWSYY, CDR2 QGS. The CDR3: CALGLPQIYTDKLIF. The CDR3 region has the DNA TGTGCTCTTGGCCTTCCCCAAATCTACACCGATAAACTCATCTTT.

There are many counts of this clone. For this DNA, TCRdb reports the protein of a much larger clone, which diverges at residue 12, most likely from a read error; the protein presented here is translated directly from the DNA. The rearrangement links TRDV1 to TRDJ1, with 10 positions matching TRDD3. There are 17 residues in the CDR3. CDR1 is TSWWSYY, CDR2 QGS, per germline. V shed 0 bases and J 9 bases; nucleotides not matched to a gene: 13. CDR3 in DNA: TGTGCTCTTGGGGAACTCAGTTTTGGGGGATACACATCACAACTCATCTTT. Encoded protein: CALGELSFGGYTSQLIF.

As regards this clone: This is likely an artifact of a read error, given a far larger clone one base away. The J gene is TRDJ1, the V gene TRDV2, with 7 bases aligning to TRDD3. The J gene was not available in TCRdb and was assigned here by matching the DNA to germline segments. CDR1 and CDR2 (germline): GEAIGNYY, EKD. The CDR3 extends over 17 amino acids. The CDR3 is CACDSLLGNSYTDKLIF. CDR3 DNA: TGTGCCTGTGACTCCTTACTGGGGAACTCGTACACTGATAAACTCATCTTT.

In this sample, this clone turned up a few times. The protein TCRdb lists belongs to a much larger clone and differs from this DNA's translation at residue 4, which points to a read error; the protein shown is made from the DNA. The chain recombines TRDV1 with TRDJ1; no reliable D call. The J gene, absent from TCRdb, was called here by matching the DNA to germline. CDR1 is TSWWSYY, CDR2 QGS, per germline. The CDR3 totals 17 residues. V lost 9 bases to trimming and J lost 0 bases, with 23 bases between them. The CDR3, as DNA: TGTGCTCTCTGGTGGGTGTCCACGAAAAAGTACACCGATAAACTCATCTTT. This codes for CALWWVSTKKYTDKLIF.

This clone occurred many times. With a much larger clone just one base away, this may be a read error. This chain joins TRDV1 and TRDJ3; 8 nucleotides line up with TRDD3. The CDR3 sequence is 21 residues long. The germline CDR1 and CDR2 sequences are TSWWSYY and QGS. CDR3 bases: TGTGCTCTTGGGGCCGCGCTCCGGCGCGGGATACGTTCCTGGGACAGCCGACAGATGTTTTTC. This encodes CALGAALRRGIRSWDSRQMFF.

This clone has a handful of counts. TCRdb's entry gives the protein of a much larger clone, which mismatches this DNA's translation at residue 3, likely from a read error; the protein reported here is translated from the DNA. This chain joins TRDV2 and TRDJ1; 8 bases fit TRDD3. Germline matching of the DNA provided the J gene here, since TCRdb leaves it blank. Germline assignment: CDR1 GEAIGNYY and CDR2 EKD. The CDR3 covers 21 residues. The CDR3 nucleotides read TGTGCCCGTGACACCCTTCCCGGGCTGGGGGACTCCTTGGGAGGAACCGATAAACTCATCTTT. Translating it yields CARDTLPGLGDSLGGTDKLIF.

The chain carries TRDV1 and TRDJ1, with D tentatively TRDD3 (7 bases). Germline V gene data show CDR1 as TSWWSYY and CDR2 as QGS. This CDR3 has 19 residues. The V and J ends lost 1 base and 4 bases respectively, with 25 bases between them. The CDR3 here is CALGEPTSSQLGYCDKLIF. In nucleotides, the CDR3 is TGTGCTCTTGGGGAACCTACTTCCTCCCAACTGGGGTATTGCGATAAACTCATCTTT.

In its sample, this clone was seen a few times. The amino acid sequence in TCRdb belongs to a much larger clone and departs from this DNA's translation at residue 16, likely a sequencing read error; the sequence shown is translated from the DNA. The V call is TRDV1, the J call TRDJ2, with TRDD3 matching over 10 bases. Germline V gives CDR1 TSWWSYY, CDR2 QGS. The CDR3 spans 18 residues. The CDR3 protein is CALGALPPPWGIAAQRFF. The CDR3 nucleotides are TGTGCTCTTGGGGCTCTTCCTCCTCCCTGGGGGATAGCAGCACAACGCTTCTTT.

Of note for this clone: A far more abundant clone sits one base away, making this likely a read error. Other DNA sequences within the sample encode an identical CDR3. The V and J genes are TRDV1 and TRDJ1; D is ambiguous. No J segment appears in TCRdb, so it was assigned here by matching the sequence to germline. This CDR3 is 11 amino acids long. Germline lookup yields CDR1 TSWWSYY and CDR2 QGS. The V and J ends lost 7 bases and 8 bases respectively, with 11 bases between them. The CDR3 DNA reads as TGTGCTCTTGACATTTTCGACAAACTCATCTTT. It codes for CALDIFDKLIF.

Of note for this clone: This DNA's translation and the protein TCRdb lists, from a much larger clone, do not match at residue 9, likely due to a read error; the protein shown is translated from the DNA. The chain is built from TRDV1 and TRDJ1; 8 positions match TRDD3. TCRdb gives no J gene; it was assigned here by matching the DNA to germline. Trimming removed 3 bases from V and 1 base from J; junction bases left unmatched: 16. The CDR3 is 19 residues long. The germline V gene has CDR1 TSWWSYY and CDR2 QGS. As DNA, the CDR3 is TGTGCTCTTGGGGACGCCTACGAACACTGGGGGCCGCTCACCGATAAACTCATCTTT. Translated, it gives CALGDAYEHWGPLTDKLIF.

A few counts support this clone. For this DNA, TCRdb reports the protein of a much larger clone, which diverges at residue 9, most likely from a read error; the protein presented here is translated directly from the DNA. The rearrangement links TRDV1 to TRDJ1; 12 bases fit TRDD3. Here the J gene came from matching the DNA to germline, since TCRdb omits it. Germline loops: CDR1 TSWWSYY, CDR2 QGS. The CDR3 runs to 22 residues. With 2 bases clipped from V and 2 bases from J, the junction kept 21 bases outside the gene matches. The CDR3 loop reads CALGESFSFSLLGDTGTDKLIF. For the CDR3, the DNA is TGTGCTCTTGGGGAATCCTTCTCTTTCTCGCTACTGGGGGATACTGGGACCGATAAACTCATCTTT.